The present T cell receptor beta chain was sequenced within a study of blood T cell repertoires in COVID-19. Study information: Acute-phase and convalescent COVID-19 samples originated in the United States, Italy and Spain. Sample material is recorded as cDNA or gDNA derived from T cells, B-cell-depleted T cells, or PBMCs.

Participants, about 18 to 90 years old, spanned under 30 US areas. In the source study's methods: Reference gene primers were amplified, and this amplification served to estimate nucleated cell counts. Some clones are missing from TCRdb's copy, which holds only in-frame ones; the method was immunoSEQ multiplex PCR. V and J calls plus clone size are reproduced from that table; the DNA served to infer D and trimming. Among around 180,000 clones, more than 75% were seen once, and the ten largest hold 17%. The specimen sequenced was PBMCs or T cells enriched from blood (not recorded which). The TCR sequence derives from a woman between 45 and 60 years old with acute COVID-19.

CDR3 amino acids: CASSEEGGGAADTQYF. The DNA of the CDR3 is TGTGCCAGCAGTGAAGAAGGCGGGGGGGCCGCAGATACGCAGTATTTT. The rearrangement uses TRBV6-4 and TRBJ2-3; 9 bases match TRBD2. Per the germline V gene, CDR1 is MRHNA and CDR2 is SNTAGT. J gave up 4 bases and V 3 bases, and 8 bases lay outside the gene matches. The CDR3 covers 16 residues.